Listed below are T cell receptor beta chains from one sample, sequenced in a study of blood T cell repertoires in COVID-19. Only in-frame clones appear in the TCRdb table, and some are missing; sequencing was by immunoSEQ multiplex PCR. The repertoire holds under 200,000 clones, about four fifths seen once, with roughly a fifth in the top ten. The sequenced material came from peripheral blood. The receptors derive from a woman aged 65 to 85 who had recovered from COVID-19. CDR3s include the opening cysteine and the closing phenylalanine or tryptophan. A D gene is named only where the DNA matches it firmly. Clone size is given for some rows only: seen once, a few or many times, or a class if the clone is expanded.

j_gene,abundance,v_gene,d_gene,CDR3aa,CDR3nt
TRBJ1-1,-,TRBV28,-,CASNPPGWPSGTEAFF,TGTGCCAGCAATCCACCTGGGTGGCCTAGTGGCACTGAAGCTTTCTTT
TRBJ1-1,-,TRBV5-5,TRBD1,CASSPRGQGVTEAFF,TGTGCCAGCAGCCCCCGGGGGCAGGGGGTCACTGAAGCTTTCTTT
TRBJ1-1,-,TRBV10-3,-,CAISDRTARGGTEAFF,TGTGCCATCAGTGACCGGACAGCCCGGGGGGGGACTGAAGCTTTCTTT
TRBJ1-6,-,TRBV3-1/TRBV3-2,-,CASSQEGRNSPLHF,TGTGCCAGCAGCCAAGAGGGCAGGAATTCACCCCTCCACTTT
TRBJ2-1,-,TRBV12-1,-,CASRKGLAGINEQFF,TGTGCCAGCAGAAAAGGACTAGCGGGGATCAATGAGCAGTTCTTC
TRBJ1-5,few,TRBV6-5,-,CASSPTGNEPQHF,TGTGCCAGCAGTCCTACGGGGAATGAGCCCCAGCATTTT
TRBJ2-7,few,TRBV5-6,TRBD1,CASSPGTEYEQYF,TGTGCCAGCAGCCCAGGGACAGAATACGAGCAGTACTTC
TRBJ2-1,once,TRBV5-1,-,CASSLQSSYNEQFF,TGCGCCAGCAGCTTACAATCTTCCTACAATGAGCAGTTCTTC
TRBJ2-5,-,TRBV30,TRBD2,CAWSGGDRETQYF,TGTGCCTGGAGCGGGGGGGATCGAGAGACCCAGTACTTC
TRBJ2-1,-,TRBV7-9,-,CASSLARDYNEQFF,TGTGCCAGCAGCTTAGCGAGGGATTACAATGAGCAGTTCTTC
TRBJ1-6,-,TRBV30,-,CAWASGIYNSPLHF,TGTGCCTGGGCCTCCGGGATATATAATTCACCCCTCCACTTT
TRBJ1-2,-,TRBV18,-,CASSPPFNYGYTF,TGTGCCAGCTCACCACCCTTTAACTATGGCTACACCTTC
TRBJ2-7,-,TRBV15,-,CATSRDRVRWQGVHEQYF,TGTGCCACCAGCAGAGATAGGGTGAGGTGGCAGGGTGTCCACGAGCAGTACTTC
TRBJ1-2,-,TRBV9,TRBD1,CASTGTGNNYGYTF,TGTGCCAGCACTGGGACAGGGAATAACTATGGCTACACCTTC
TRBJ1-1,once,TRBV3-1/TRBV3-2,TRBD1,CASSQPDRGPAAEAFF,TGTGCCAGCAGCCAACCCGACAGGGGGCCCGCGGCTGAAGCTTTCTTT
TRBJ2-3,-,TRBV28,TRBD1,CASSLVQGGTDTQYF,TGTGCCAGCAGTTTGGTCCAGGGGGGCACAGATACGCAGTATTTT
TRBJ2-3,-,TRBV10-1,TRBD2,CASSATSGGLTDTQYF,TGCGCCAGCAGTGCGACTAGCGGGGGGCTCACAGATACGCAGTATTTT
TRBJ2-1,once,TRBV25-1,TRBD1,CASRTDRGASYNEQFF,TGTGCCAGCAGAACGGACAGGGGGGCGTCCTACAATGAGCAGTTCTTC
TRBJ2-2,-,TRBV5-1,TRBD1,CASSRTGLGTGELFF,TGCGCCAGCAGCAGGACAGGGCTGGGCACCGGGGAGCTGTTTTTT
TRBJ2-7,-,TRBV13,TRBD2,CASSPRTSGMGLHEQYF,TGTGCCAGCAGCCCCCGGACTAGCGGGATGGGTCTGCACGAGCAGTACTTC
TRBJ2-3,-,TRBV2,-,CASSVLDTQYF,TGTGCCAGCAGTGTTCTGGATACGCAGTATTTT